The clone carrying this T cell receptor (beta chain) was seen repeatedly, ten times or more. Its specificity is unknown. This sample was taken from a study of metastatic and nonmetastatic thyroid tumors. Study at large: Where malignant and benign thyroid patients were concerned, repertoires were compared across blood and tumor or nodule tissue. Study results and limitations: Malignant thyroid tumors reportedly had TCR beta diversity that was significantly higher than in benign nodules, in blood and tumor.

Germline values: CDR1 KGHDR, CDR2 SFDVKD. The CDR3 loop spans 14 amino acids. The ends lost 9 bases at V and 0 bases at J; junction bases unmatched: 7. Each patient came to thyroid surgery without any prior treatment (of any kind). Per the original data handling: To classify distant metastasis in papillary thyroid cancer, a model was built from CDR3 differences across clinicopathological groups. MiXCR was used by TCRdb to re-call the PCR reads. These V and J calls originate from TCRdb's pipeline instead of the authors' own analysis. The sample includes fewer than 45,000 clones, 13% of them seen just once.

V and J are TRBV24-1 and TRBJ2-7, with 7 bases lining up with TRBD1. This clonotype originated in a female donor with papillary thyroid cancer or a benign thyroid nodule (not recorded which). Some clones in this sample may be carry-over from other donors' samples. The material sequenced was blood. CDR3 loop: CATGGQPPSYEQYF. The CDR3, as DNA: TGTGCCACCGGGGGACAGCCCCCCTCCTACGAGCAGTACTTC.